The source of this T cell receptor (beta chain) is a study of T cell responses to AZD1222 COVID-19 vaccine. In germline, CDR1 is SGHRS, CDR2 YFSETQ. The ends were cut back, 0 bases at V and 6 bases at J, with 7 bases in the middle. CDR3 length: 13 residues. This clone has just a few counts. TCRdb's copy holds only in-frame clones and misses some; the assay was immunoSEQ multiplex PCR. Of tens of thousands of clones listed, roughly 82% are singletons. The source material was peripheral blood, sampled on day 0 of AZD1222 vaccination. The chain has TRBV5-1 and TRBJ1-5; D gene ambiguous. This receptor was obtained from an adult in good health. In nucleotides, the CDR3 is TGCGCCAGCAGCTTGGAGGGTACTCAGCCCCAGCATTTT. Translated, it gives CASSLEGTQPQHF.